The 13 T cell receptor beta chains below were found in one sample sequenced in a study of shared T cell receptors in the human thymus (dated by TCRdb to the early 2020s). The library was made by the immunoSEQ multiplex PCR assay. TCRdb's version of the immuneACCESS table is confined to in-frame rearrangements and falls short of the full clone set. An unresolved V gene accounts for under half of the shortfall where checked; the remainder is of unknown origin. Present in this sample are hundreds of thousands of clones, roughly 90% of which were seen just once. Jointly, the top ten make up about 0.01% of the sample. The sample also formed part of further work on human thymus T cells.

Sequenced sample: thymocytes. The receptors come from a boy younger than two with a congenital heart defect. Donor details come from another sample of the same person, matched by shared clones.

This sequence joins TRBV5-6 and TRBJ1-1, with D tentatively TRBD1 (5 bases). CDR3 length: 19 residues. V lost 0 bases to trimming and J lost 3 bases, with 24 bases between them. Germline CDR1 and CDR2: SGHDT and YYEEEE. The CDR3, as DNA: TGTGCCAGCAGCTTGGCCAGGAGGGAGGGGAGTATAAGAGACACTGAAGCTTTCTTT. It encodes CASSLARREGSIRDTEAFF. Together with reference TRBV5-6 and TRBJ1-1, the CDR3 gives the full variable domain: DAGVTQSPTHLIKTRGQQVTLRCSPKSGHDTVSWYQQALGQGPQFIFQYYEEEERQRGNFPDRFSGHQFPNYSSELNVNALLLGDSALYLCASSLARREGSIRDTEAFFGQGTRLTVV.

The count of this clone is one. CDR3 region: CASSQKGLAGGPYPNTGELFF. In DNA, the CDR3 is TGCGCCAGCAGCCAAAAAGGACTAGCGGGAGGGCCGTACCCGAACACCGGGGAGCTGTTTTTT. V gene TRBV4-1 combines with J gene TRBJ2-2, with 15 bases aligning to TRBD2. Germline CDR1 is MGHRA and CDR2 is YSYEKL. With V trimmed by 2 bases and J by 0 bases, 10 bases remained unmatched. This CDR3 has 21 residues.

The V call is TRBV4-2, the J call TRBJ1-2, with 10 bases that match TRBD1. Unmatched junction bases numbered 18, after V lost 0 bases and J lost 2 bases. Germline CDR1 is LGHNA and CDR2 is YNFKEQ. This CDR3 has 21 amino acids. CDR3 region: CASSQDGAPPGQGNVNYGYTF. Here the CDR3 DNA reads TGTGCCAGCAGCCAAGATGGGGCCCCCCCGGGACAGGGGAACGTCAACTATGGCTACACCTTC.

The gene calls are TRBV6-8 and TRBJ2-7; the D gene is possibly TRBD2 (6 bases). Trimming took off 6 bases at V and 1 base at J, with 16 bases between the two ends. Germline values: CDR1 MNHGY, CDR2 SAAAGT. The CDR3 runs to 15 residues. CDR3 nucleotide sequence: TGTGCCAGCAGCCTTGGGGGGAGTGAATCCTACGAGCAGTACTTC. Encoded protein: CASSLGGSESYEQYF.

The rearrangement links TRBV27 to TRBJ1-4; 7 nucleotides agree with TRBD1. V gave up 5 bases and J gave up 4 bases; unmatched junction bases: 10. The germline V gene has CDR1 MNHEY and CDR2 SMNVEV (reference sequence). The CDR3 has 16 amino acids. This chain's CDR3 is CASSDAGTDNNEKLFF. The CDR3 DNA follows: TGTGCCAGCAGTGACGCCGGGACAGACAATAATGAAAAACTGTTTTTT.

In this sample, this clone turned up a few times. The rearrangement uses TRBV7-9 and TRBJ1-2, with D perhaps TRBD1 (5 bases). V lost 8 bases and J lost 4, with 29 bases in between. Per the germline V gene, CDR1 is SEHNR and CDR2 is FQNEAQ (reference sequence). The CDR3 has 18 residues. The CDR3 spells CASATNPGRTLGPYGYTF. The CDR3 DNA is TGTGCCAGCGCCACCAACCCTGGGAGGACATTAGGACCCTATGGCTACACCTTC. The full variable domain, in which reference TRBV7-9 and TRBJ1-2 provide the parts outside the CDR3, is DTGVSQNPRHKITKRGQNVTFRCDPISEHNRLYWYRQTLGQGPEFLTYFQNEAQLEKSRLLSDRFSAERPKGSFSTLEIQRTEQGDSAMYLCASATNPGRTLGPYGYTFGSGTRLTVV.

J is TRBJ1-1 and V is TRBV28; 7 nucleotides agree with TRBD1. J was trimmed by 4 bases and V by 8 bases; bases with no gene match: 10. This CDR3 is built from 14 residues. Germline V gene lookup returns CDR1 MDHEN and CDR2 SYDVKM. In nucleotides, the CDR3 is TGTGCCAGCCATGATCAGGGGGATGGCACTGAAGCTTTCTTT. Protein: CASHDQGDGTEAFF.

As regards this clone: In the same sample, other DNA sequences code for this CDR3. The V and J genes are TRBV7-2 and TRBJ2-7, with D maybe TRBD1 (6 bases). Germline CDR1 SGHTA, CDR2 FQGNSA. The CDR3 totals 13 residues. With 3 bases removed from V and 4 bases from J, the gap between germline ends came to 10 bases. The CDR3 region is CASSFRDTYEQYF. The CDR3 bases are TGTGCCAGCAGCTTCCGGGACACTTACGAGCAGTACTTC.

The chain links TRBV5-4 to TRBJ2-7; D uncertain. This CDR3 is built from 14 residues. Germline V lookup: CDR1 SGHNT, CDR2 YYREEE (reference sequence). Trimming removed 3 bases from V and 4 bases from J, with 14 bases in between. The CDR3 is CASSSQTPLYEQYF. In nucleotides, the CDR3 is TGTGCCAGCAGCTCACAAACGCCCTTGTACGAGCAGTACTTC.

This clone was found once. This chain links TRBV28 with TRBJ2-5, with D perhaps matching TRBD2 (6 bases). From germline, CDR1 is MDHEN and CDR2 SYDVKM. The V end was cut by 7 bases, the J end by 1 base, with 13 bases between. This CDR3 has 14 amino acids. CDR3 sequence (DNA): TGTGCCAGCACCCGTATAGCGGCCCAAGAGACCCAGTACTTC. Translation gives CASTRIAAQETQYF.

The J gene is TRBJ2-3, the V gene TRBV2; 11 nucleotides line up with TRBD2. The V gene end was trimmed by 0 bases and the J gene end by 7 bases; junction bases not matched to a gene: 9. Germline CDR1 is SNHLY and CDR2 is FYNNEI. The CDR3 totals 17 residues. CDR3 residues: CASSEAETTSGTHTQYF. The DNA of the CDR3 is TGTGCCAGCAGTGAAGCAGAAACGACTAGCGGGACGCATACGCAGTATTTT.

The CDR3, as DNA: TGTGCCAGCAGTTGGACTAGCGGGAGGGGCGAAACCTACGAGCAGTACTTC. This sequence encodes CASSWTSGRGETYEQYF. The chain joins TRBV27 to TRBJ2-7; 15 positions match TRBD2. The CDR3 totals 17 residues. Trimming removed 4 bases from V and 2 bases from J; junction bases left unmatched: 6. CDR1 is MNHEY and CDR2 is SMNVEV in the germline V gene (reference sequence).

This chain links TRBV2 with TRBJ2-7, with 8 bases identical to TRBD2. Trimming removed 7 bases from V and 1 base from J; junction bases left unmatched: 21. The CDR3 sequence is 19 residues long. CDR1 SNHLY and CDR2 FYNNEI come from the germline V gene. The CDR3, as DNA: TGTGCCAGCACCTTTCTCTGGGGGTCGGGAGGGCCGCCGTCCTACGAGCAGTACTTC. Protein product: CASTFLWGSGGPPSYEQYF.